The T cell receptor beta chain described here comes from a study of blood T cell repertoires in COVID-19. The CDR3 contains 15 residues. Trimming pared 6 bases from V and 4 bases from J, leaving 16 bases between. Germline CDR1 LNHDA, CDR2 SQIVND (reference sequence). Authors' data handling: Estimates of nucleated cell counts were drawn from the amplification of reference gene primers. Assay: immunoSEQ multiplex PCR; the TCRdb copy retains only in-frame clones and omits some. Clonal size and the V and J genes are those of that table, whereas D and trimming came from the DNA. The table has 150,000 to 200,000 clones, 84% seen once.

This receptor was identified in a man aged 45 to 65 who had recovered from COVID-19. The rearrangement links TRBV19 to TRBJ2-1; perhaps TRBD2 as D (6 bases). The sample comprised PBMCs or T cells enriched from blood (not recorded which). DNA of the CDR3: TGTGCCAGTAGCCCACGGGACTTTAGATACAATGAGCAGTTCTTC. This sequence encodes CASSPRDFRYNEQFF.